This T cell receptor (beta chain) derives from a study of shared clonotypes between healthy human individuals. Study details: The donor pool was made up of two women and three men aged 18 to 49. The plates for each donor numbered three CD4 naive, three CD4 memory, two CD8 naive and one CD8 memory. General study points: Compared with clonotypes that all four donors shared, non-shared clonotypes had lower generation probabilities.

This clone has more than one count but fewer than ten. Antigen unknown. Generated by immunoSEQ multiplex PCR, the TCRdb table keeps only in-frame clones and is missing some. The profile shows about 990,000 clones, around 78% of them singletons. Nashville, Tennessee was home to all donors, who were Caucasian adults. V was clipped by 4 bases and J by 4 bases; unmatched bases: 7. The CDR3 is 14 amino acids. CDR1 is MNHNS, CDR2 SASEGT, per germline. The V gene is TRBV6-1, the J gene TRBJ2-7; 7 bases map to TRBD2. The source of this sequence is a man between 18 and 35 years old in good health. Some clones in this sample may be carry-over from other donors' samples. The specimen was memory CD4+ T cells from PBMCs. Subset reported: CD45RA-negative fraction. CDR3 bases: TGTGCCAGCAGTGTGTCGGGGGGTGGGTACGAGCAGTACTTC. This gives the protein CASSVSGGGYEQYF.